This note documents a single T cell receptor beta chain sequence. Its cognate antigen is unknown. The data originate from a study of cytomegalovirus exposure and HLA in healthy donors. Study as a whole: Approximately 85 million unique TCRs from HLA-typed donors were held in an early data release.

The study ran its PCR with 60 Vbeta and 13 Jbeta primers. Some clones are missing from TCRdb's copy, which holds only in-frame ones; the method was immunoSEQ multiplex PCR. Of approximately 110,000 clones in the sample, 15% to 19% are singletons; the top ten hold 1.9%. Notes on the study in general: A previous analysis found most TCR beta V segments productive roughly 90% or roughly 30% of the time. The likely explanation for a cluster of highly shared sequence variants was sequencing artifact.

The CDR3 totals 14 residues. CDR1 SGHRS and CDR2 YFSETQ come from the germline V gene. V dropped 4 bases and J dropped 2 bases, with 10 bases sitting between them. The chain recombines TRBV5-1 with TRBJ1-3, with D hard to call. This TCR was sampled from a young woman in good health and CMV-seronegative. Material for sequencing was PBMCs. The CDR3 bases are TGCGCCAGCAGCCCCCCTACAGCTGGAAACACCATATATTTT. Its protein product is CASSPPTAGNTIYF.